This TCR beta chain appears in the sequencing data of a study of blood T cell repertoires in COVID-19 (dated by TCRdb to the early 2020s). Notes on the research overall: The collaborator samples originated in the United States, Italy and Spain and spanned the acute and convalescent phases of COVID-19. A de-identified subject ID, COVID-19 status, age in years and sex were almost always included in the sample metadata. Subjects who had been exposed to COVID-19, were actively infected with it, or had recovered from it provided the deeply sampled blood TCRbeta repertoires that made up the dataset. The repertoires were released in a freely available public database meant as a resource for research on the immune response to SARS-CoV-2. Samples came from the ongoing ImmuneRACE study (first 160 participants) plus 1,254 subjects from 6 global collaborators. Where HLA class I and class II types were available, the types were taken from metadata supplied by the sample provider, not from assay-based typing. The prospective study material was composed of cDNA or gDNA derived from T cells, B-cell-depleted T cells, or PBMCs. Overall study outcomes, separate from this receptor: The quantity of clinical and demographic metadata differed by source and by participant and was supplied without curation.

Each collaborating institution followed its own protocols to collect whole blood in K2EDTA tubes. For TCRbeta analysis, collaborators shipped samples as frozen whole blood, isolated PBMCs, or DNA extracted from either of those sample types. TCRbeta CDR3 regions were amplified from genomic DNA using the immunoSEQ Assay, a bias-controlled multiplex PCR. As for how the authors treated the data: Within the assay, amplification of reference gene primers was used to estimate how many nucleated cells each sample contained. Sequence reads were collapsed and filtered to measure the absolute abundance of every unique TCRbeta CDR3 rearrangement. For each sample, productive Simpson clonality was calculated by taking the square root of Simpson's diversity index across productive rearrangements. TCRdb's version of the immuneACCESS table is confined to in-frame rearrangements and falls short of the full clone set. An unresolved V gene accounts for under half of the shortfall where checked; the remainder is of unknown origin. V, J and clone size were drawn from that table, and D and trimming were deduced from the DNA. Counted in this sample were 90,000 to 130,000 clones; 88% of them appeared once. 3% to 3.5% of the sample lies in the top ten.

CDR1 and CDR2 were assigned from the germline V gene as SNHLY and FYNNEI. Reading from cysteine to phenylalanine, the CDR3 counts 13 amino acids. Only CDR3 DNA is held: 39 bases, read in frame from base 1. With regard to this clone: Its antigen has not been determined. Germline is not matched at one junction end, which may reflect a read error.

The rearranged segments are TRBV2 and TRBJ1-1; the D region possibly corresponds to TRBD1 (5 bases align). This TCR was recovered from a woman aged 45-60 years with acute or convalescent COVID-19. Sequencing used peripheral blood. Here is the DNA: TGTGCCAGCTCGATGGGGGGGAACACCGAAGCTTTCTTT. Its protein is CASSMGGNTEAFF.